Many counts were recorded for the clone carrying this T cell receptor beta chain. Its specificity is not known. Germline values: CDR1 DFQATT, CDR2 SNEGSKA (reference sequence). This CDR3 region has 13 residues. V lost 0 bases and J lost 5, with 8 bases in between. This record comes from a study of neurological immune-mediated disorders. Study-wide results and limits: One related-CDR3 cluster, which may be a signature, held the repertoires of 18 of 34 multiple sclerosis patients after phylogenetic grouping.

For the sorted libraries, roughly 1 million CD4+ or CD8+ T cells were used. The cDNA was synthesized by means of template-switch 5'RACE, which was carried out with 10-nucleotide random UMIs. TCRdb ran MiXCR on the 5' RACE reads and lists one entry per CDR3 protein. The table lists about 55,000 distinct CDR3 sequences, around 3.8% of them singletons. This chain joins TRBV20-1 and TRBJ2-1, with D perhaps TRBD1 or TRBD2 (5 bases each). The material sequenced was CD4+ T cells from blood. This receptor was identified in a middle-aged woman with multiple sclerosis. The chain's CDR3 is CSARDGTHNEQFF. The CDR3 DNA follows: TGCAGTGCTAGAGATGGGACGCACAATGAGCAGTTCTTC.